The rows below give T cell receptor beta chains drawn from one sample of a study of CD8+ T cells in alopecia areata. Sequencing used immunoSEQ multiplex PCR; TCRdb keeps in-frame clones, though not all of them. Of around 7,500 clones in the sample, about 64% were seen once. This material consisted of skin, taken at week 0. These receptor sequences come from a human donor with alopecia areata. CDR3s include the opening cysteine and the closing phenylalanine or tryptophan. D genes are given only for firm matches. Where a row states a size, it is once, few, many or the class of an expanded clone; other rows omit it.

v_call: TRBV4-2; clone_size: -; d_call: -; j_call: TRBJ2-3; cdr3_aa: CASSQDPTSPTDTQYF; cdr3_nt: TGTGCCAGCAGCCAAGACCCGACAAGCCCCACAGATACGCAGTATTTT
v_call: TRBV7-2; clone_size: few; d_call: -; j_call: TRBJ2-1; cdr3_aa: CASTPEPLGNEQFF; cdr3_nt: TGTGCCAGCACCCCGGAACCCCTGGGGAATGAGCAGTTCTTC
v_call: TRBV11-2; clone_size: -; d_call: TRBD1; j_call: TRBJ2-7; cdr3_aa: CASSSTGGNYEQYF; cdr3_nt: TGTGCCAGCAGCTCGACAGGGGGGAACTACGAGCAGTACTTC
v_call: TRBV5-4; clone_size: -; d_call: -; j_call: TRBJ2-7; cdr3_aa: CASSLESPALSNEQYF; cdr3_nt: TGTGCCAGCAGCCTGGAATCTCCAGCGCTCTCTAACGAGCAGTACTTC
v_call: TRBV6-8; clone_size: -; d_call: TRBD1; j_call: TRBJ2-2; cdr3_aa: CASSSPDRVNTGELFF; cdr3_nt: TGTGCCAGCAGTTCCCCGGACAGGGTTAACACCGGGGAGCTGTTTTTT
v_call: TRBV4-1; clone_size: -; d_call: -; j_call: TRBJ1-1; cdr3_aa: CASSDRQTTEAFF; cdr3_nt: TGCGCCAGCAGTGATAGACAAACCACTGAAGCTTTCTTT
v_call: TRBV28; clone_size: -; d_call: TRBD1; j_call: TRBJ2-5; cdr3_aa: CASSSPLGQGASYQETQYF; cdr3_nt: TGTGCCAGCAGTTCCCCTTTAGGACAGGGGGCTTCGTACCAAGAGACCCAGTACTTC
v_call: TRBV4-1; clone_size: -; d_call: -; j_call: TRBJ1-1; cdr3_aa: CASSQDHFPGHQGGSTEAFF; cdr3_nt: TGCGCCAGCAGCCAAGACCATTTTCCGGGACACCAAGGGGGTAGCACTGAAGCTTTCTTT
v_call: TRBV29-1; clone_size: -; d_call: -; j_call: TRBJ2-7; cdr3_aa: CSVDVGQEYSDEQYF; cdr3_nt: TGCAGCGTTGATGTGGGTCAAGAATACTCGGACGAGCAGTACTTC
v_call: TRBV4-2; clone_size: -; d_call: TRBD1; j_call: TRBJ1-5; cdr3_aa: CASSQAFPGQGAGVGSNQPQHF; cdr3_nt: TGTGCCAGCAGCCAAGCCTTTCCGGGACAGGGGGCAGGGGTAGGAAGCAATCAGCCCCAGCATTTT